These 31 T cell receptor beta chains came from one sample sequenced in a study of T-cell reconstitution after alpha-beta-depleted transplantation in children. Unique molecular identifiers tagged the TCRbeta library. TCRdb itself ran the PCR reads through MiXCR, one entry per CDR3 protein. The sample records 350,000 to 500,000 distinct CDR3 sequences, 43% being singletons. The sequencing here drew on PBMCs, taken before TCRalphabeta/CD19-depleted stem cell transplant. The receptors originated from a girl aged 2 to 10 with aplastic anemia, due to receive a stem cell transplant.

V and J are TRBV7-2 and TRBJ2-1, with a weak D call TRBD2 (6 bases). The germline V gene has CDR1 SGHTA and CDR2 FQGNSA. V lost 5 bases and J lost 9, with 17 bases in between. This CDR3 region has 14 residues. Here the CDR3 DNA reads TGTGCCAGCAGCCGGGGGATAGGTGAGAGTGAGCAGTTCTTC. As protein: CASSRGIGESEQFF.

This chain links TRBV5-1 with TRBJ2-3, with 10 bases fitting TRBD1. From germline, CDR1 is SGHRS and CDR2 YFSETQ. The CDR3 runs 14 residues. With 6 bases clipped from V and 4 bases from J, the junction kept 5 bases outside the gene matches. DNA of the CDR3: TGCGCCAGCAACCCTGGACAGGGGGCAGATACGCAGTATTTT. This gives the protein CASNPGQGADTQYF.

V usage is TRBV6-5 and J usage is TRBJ1-1; weak D call: TRBD1 (6 bases). The V gene's germline CDR1 is MNHEY and CDR2 SVGAGI. This CDR3 region has 15 residues. Trimming shortened V by 5 bases and J by 0 bases, and 13 bases separated the two germline ends. The CDR3 spells CASSRGGGVNTEAFF. CDR3 DNA: TGTGCCAGCAGTCGAGGGGGGGGCGTGAACACTGAAGCTTTCTTT.

This chain uses TRBV6-5 with TRBJ1-6; 10 bases line up with TRBD1. The CDR3 is 15 amino acids. The V gene end was trimmed by 2 bases and the J gene end by 10 bases; junction bases not matched to a gene: 5. Germline lookup yields CDR1 MNHEY and CDR2 SVGAGI. The CDR3: CASSYTGTGESPLHF. CDR3 nucleotide sequence: TGTGCCAGCAGTTACACCGGGACAGGGGAATCACCCCTCCACTTT.

This clonotype has a handful of counts. The chain couples TRBV20-1 to TRBJ1-1; D not certain. Germline CDR1 DFQATT, CDR2 SNEGSKA (reference sequence). The CDR3 consists of 12 residues. Trimming removed 5 bases at V and 1 base at J, with 8 bases between. The CDR3 sequence: CSAVRPNTEAFF. The CDR3 DNA is TGCAGTGCTGTACGTCCGAACACTGAAGCTTTCTTT.

The chain couples TRBV9 to TRBJ2-5, with D possibly TRBD2 on 6 matching bases. Germline-derived CDR1 and CDR2 are SGDLS and YYNGEE. The CDR3 runs to 14 residues. V was trimmed by 6 bases and J by 5 bases, leaving 17 bases between them. CDR3 coding DNA: TGTGCCAGCACCCCGTTTGGCGGGATGGAGACCCAGTACTTC. This gives the protein CASTPFGGMETQYF.

This clonotype was picked up many times. CDR3 region: CASSSRKLLAGVGSSYNEQFF. The CDR3 bases are TGTGCCAGCAGTTCGAGAAAACTACTAGCGGGAGTGGGTAGCTCCTACAATGAGCAGTTCTTC. The rearrangement joins TRBV6-2 or TRBV6-3 to TRBJ2-1; 11 bases align to TRBD2. Losses at the gene ends were 4 bases for V and 0 bases for J; bases not matched to a gene: 17. Per the germline V gene, CDR1 is MNHEY and CDR2 is SVGEGT. This CDR3 is built from 21 residues.

V is TRBV29-1 and J is TRBJ2-1; unclear D gene. V lost 4 bases to trimming and J lost 6 bases, with 10 bases between them. The V gene's germline CDR1 is SQVTM and CDR2 ANQGSEA. The length of the CDR3 is 12 residues. The CDR3, as DNA: TGCAGCGTTGTAACAGAAATCAATGAGCAGTTCTTC. Protein: CSVVTEINEQFF.

The chain employs TRBV10-3 and TRBJ2-5; 7 positions match TRBD1. Germline V gene sequence: CDR1 ENHRY, CDR2 SYGVKD. With 7 bases clipped from V and 1 base from J, the junction kept 6 bases outside the gene matches. This CDR3 contains 14 residues. The CDR3 nucleotides are TGTGCCATCATCCTGAAGGGGGCCCAAGAGACCCAGTACTTC. It yields the protein CAIILKGAQETQYF.

V and J are TRBV7-9 and TRBJ2-1; D not resolved. CDR1 is SEHNR, CDR2 FQNEAQ, per germline (reference sequence). The V end lost 6 bases, the J end lost 3 bases, and 12 bases lay between the germline ends. The CDR3 totals 14 residues. The DNA of the CDR3 is TGTGCCAGCAGTGGCGCGGTAAACTACAATGAGCAGTTCTTC. Protein sequence: CASSGAVNYNEQFF.

This clonotype was counted between two and nine times. The J gene is TRBJ2-7, the V gene TRBV20-1; tentative D call: TRBD2 (6 bases). The CDR3 runs 14 residues. Germline V lookup: CDR1 DFQATT, CDR2 SNEGSKA (reference sequence). Between the trimmed V and J ends, which lost 5 bases and 5 bases, there was a span of 19 bases. The CDR3 sequence is CSAQGLQRMDEQYF. The CDR3 nucleotides read TGCAGTGCTCAGGGACTCCAACGAATGGACGAGCAGTACTTC.

The chain links TRBV5-1 to TRBJ2-1, with D perhaps being TRBD1 or TRBD2 (5 bases each). Germline loops: CDR1 SGHRS, CDR2 YFSETQ. Trimming cost V 6 bases and J 4 bases, with 14 bases left between them. The CDR3 is made up of 14 amino acids. CDR3 bases: TGCGCCAGCACCCGGGACCCAGGGTACAATGAGCAGTTCTTC. Encoded protein: CASTRDPGYNEQFF. Based on the CDR3 plus reference TRBV5-1 and TRBJ2-1, the full variable domain is KAGVTQTPRYLIKTRGQQVTLSCSPISGHRSVSWYQQTPGQGLQFLFEYFSETQRNKGNFPGRFSGRQFSNSRSEMNVSTLELGDSALYLCASTRDPGYNEQFFGPGTRLTVL.

This clonotype was seen many times. J is TRBJ2-1 and V is TRBV5-1; D possibly matches TRBD1 or TRBD2 (5 bases each). Germline values: CDR1 SGHRS, CDR2 YFSETQ. V lost 4 bases, J lost 8 bases, and 16 bases lay in between. There are 14 residues in the CDR3. The CDR3 nucleotides are TGCGCCAGCAGCCCCGGGACGCCGCTCCATGAGCAGTTCTTC. Translated, it gives CASSPGTPLHEQFF.

This clonotype has just a few counts. The chain recombines TRBV6-1 with TRBJ1-3, with D possibly matching TRBD1 (6 bases). Germline CDR1 reads MNHNS; CDR2 reads SASEGT. This CDR3 contains 16 residues. The ends were cut back, 5 bases at V and 0 bases at J, with 14 bases in the middle. The chain's CDR3 is CASSNRDTSSGNTIYF. CDR3 DNA sequence: TGTGCCAGCAGTAATCGGGACACGAGCTCTGGAAACACCATATATTTT.

The V and J genes are TRBV20-1 and TRBJ2-1; the D gene could be TRBD1 or TRBD2 (6 bases each). The V end was cut by 3 bases, the J end by 1 base, with 10 bases between. The CDR3 contains 14 residues. Germline-derived CDR1 and CDR2 are DFQATT and SNEGSKA (reference sequence). The DNA for the CDR3 is TGCAGTGCTAGCGGGGGCGTATCCTACAATGAGCAGTTCTTC. Amino acids: CSASGGVSYNEQFF.

This chain links TRBV28 with TRBJ2-7; 8 bases align to TRBD1. CDR1 is MDHEN, CDR2 SYDVKM, per germline. The CDR3 totals 17 residues. After removal of 6 bases from V and 4 bases from J, the junction contained 17 bases not matched to a gene. CDR3 residues: CASRSTGTGLRKYEQYF. The CDR3 bases are TGTGCCAGCAGATCTACGGGGACAGGTCTAAGGAAGTACGAGCAGTACTTC.

This sequence joins TRBV7-2 and TRBJ2-3; 9 bases agree with TRBD2. The CDR3 contains 17 residues. Per germline, CDR1 SGHTA and CDR2 FQGNSA. V was clipped by 5 bases and J by 8 bases; unmatched bases: 17. CDR3 region: CASSPERGASSLRTQYF. The CDR3 bases are TGTGCCAGCAGCCCCGAGCGGGGGGCCTCCTCCCTCCGTACGCAGTATTTT. Filled out from reference TRBV7-2 and TRBJ2-3, the complete variable domain reads GAGVSQSPSNKVTEKGKDVELRCDPISGHTALYWYRQSLGQGLEFLIYFQGNSAPDKSGLPSDRFSAERTGGSVSTLTIQRTQQEDSAVYLCASSPERGASSLRTQYFGPGTRLTVL.

The chain is built from TRBV20-1 and TRBJ2-5, with D tentatively TRBD1 (5 bases). CDR1 is DFQATT, CDR2 SNEGSKA, per germline (reference sequence). The V end lost 2 bases, the J end lost 2 bases, and 12 bases lay between the germline ends. This CDR3 is built from 14 residues. CDR3 loop: CSARPGHTQETQYF. CDR3 in DNA: TGCAGTGCTAGACCCGGACATACACAAGAGACCCAGTACTTC.

V gene TRBV30 combines with J gene TRBJ2-7; perhaps D is TRBD1 or TRBD2 (5 bases each). V was shortened by 3 bases and J by 3 bases, with 12 bases between the two germline ends. The germline CDR1 and CDR2 sequences are GTSNPN and SVGIG (reference sequence). The CDR3 is 13 amino acids. For the CDR3, the DNA is TGTGCCTGGAGGTGGAGGACAAACTACGAGCAGTACTTC. Protein sequence: CAWRWRTNYEQYF. Complete variable domain (other parts from reference TRBV30 and TRBJ2-7): SQTIHQWPATLVQPVGSPLSLECTVEGTSNPNLYWYRQAAGRGLQLLFYSVGIGQISSEVPQNLSASRPQDRQFILSSKKLLLSDSGFYLCAWRWRTNYEQYFGPGTRLTVT.

The chain combines TRBV10-3 with TRBJ2-2; possible D gene TRBD1, 5 bases. Germline V gene data show CDR1 as ENHRY and CDR2 as SYGVKD. The CDR3 length is 12 residues. Trimming cost V 6 bases and J 5 bases, with 7 bases left between them. In DNA form, the CDR3 reads TGTGCCATCAGCCAGGGAACCGGGGAGCTGTTTTTT. It is translated as CAISQGTGELFF.

Many counts were recorded for this clonotype. V and J are TRBV7-6 and TRBJ2-1; 12 bases match TRBD2. Trimming took 5 bases from V and 3 from J; bases not matched to a gene: 5. The CDR3 loop spans 16 amino acids. Germline CDR1 SGHVS, CDR2 FNYEAQ. The CDR3 bases are TGTGCCAGCAGCGCTCCGGGACTAGCGGGCTACAATGAGCAGTTCTTC. It yields the protein CASSAPGLAGYNEQFF.

In its sample, this clonotype was seen many times. The chain has TRBV20-1 and TRBJ1-1, with no clear D. CDR3 length: 13 residues. Trimming took 3 bases from V and 4 from J, leaving 12 bases between them. The V gene's germline CDR1 is DFQATT and CDR2 SNEGSKA (reference sequence). This CDR3 is CSASLGLTTEAFF. CDR3 sequence (DNA): TGCAGTGCTAGCCTTGGCCTAACCACTGAAGCTTTCTTT.

The chain has TRBV20-1 and TRBJ2-5; weak D call: TRBD2 (6 bases). V lost 0 bases, J lost 4 bases, and 15 bases lay in between. Germline CDR1 is DFQATT and CDR2 is SNEGSKA (reference sequence). The CDR3 is 15 residues long. The CDR3, as DNA: TGCAGTGCTAGAGATCTCGCGGGATGGGGAGAGACCCAGTACTTC. Translation: CSARDLAGWGETQYF.

The chain employs TRBV5-1 and TRBJ2-1, with 11 bases identical to TRBD2. In germline, CDR1 is SGHRS, CDR2 YFSETQ. This CDR3 is 17 amino acids long. Trimming took 4 bases from V and 3 from J; bases not matched to a gene: 9. The CDR3 nucleotides are TGCGCCAGCAGCGTGGGACTAGCGGACGGATACTACAATGAGCAGTTCTTC. Translated: CASSVGLADGYYNEQFF.

The V gene is TRBV28, the J gene TRBJ2-2, with D uncertain. Deletions cut 6 bases from V and 6 bases from J, with 29 bases between. The CDR3 runs 19 residues. Germline V gives CDR1 MDHEN, CDR2 SYDVKM. DNA for the CDR3: TGTGCCAGCAGCCTGGGTCTCGTGAAAGGGTTGAGATGGTCCGGGGAGCTGTTTTTT. Protein product: CASSLGLVKGLRWSGELFF.

This clonotype came up a few times. The genes are TRBV6-2 or TRBV6-3 and TRBJ2-2; D may be TRBD2 (5 bases). Germline CDR1 and CDR2: MNHEY and SVGEGT. V lost 6 bases and J 1 base, leaving 12 bases between the germline ends. The CDR3 contains 15 residues. The DNA for the CDR3 is TGTGCCAGCAGAGCGGCACTGCAGAACACCGGGGAGCTGTTTTTT. Its translation is CASRAALQNTGELFF.

The chain is built from TRBV20-1 and TRBJ2-3, with D possibly TRBD1 on 5 matching bases. The end of the DNA aligns better with TRBJ1-5, so the J call may be wrong. The CDR3 has 13 residues. From germline, CDR1 is DFQATT and CDR2 SNEGSKA (reference sequence). CDR3 coding DNA: TGCAGTGCTAGACAAGGGGCGGGAGATACGCAGCATTTT. Amino acids: CSARQGAGDTQHF.

A remark on this clonotype: An end of the junction differs from the germline gene, which may be a read error. V usage is TRBV23-1 and J usage is TRBJ1-4; TRBD1 is a possible D gene (5 bases). TRBV23-1 is flagged as an ORF with uncertain function. The CDR3 is made up of 13 amino acids. The CDR3 coding sequence is TGCACCAGCATTTCAGGCAGGAGGGGAAAACTGTTTTTT. Translating gives CTSISGRRGKLFF.

The CDR3 nucleotides read TGTGCCAGCAGCCCCGCGCGGGGACTAGCGGGGTACAATGAGCAGTTCTTC. Translating it yields CASSPARGLAGYNEQFF. This chain uses TRBV7-2 with TRBJ2-1; 13 bases map to TRBD2. The CDR3 has 17 amino acids. CDR1 and CDR2 from the germline V gene are SGHTA and FQGNSA. Trimming cost V 5 bases and J 4 bases; bases outside gene matches: 8.

The rearrangement uses TRBV30 and TRBJ2-1; 7 nucleotides align to TRBD2. CDR1 is GTSNPN, CDR2 SVGIG, per germline (reference sequence). This CDR3 is 14 amino acids long. Unmatched junction bases numbered 6, after V lost 4 bases and J lost 3 bases. CDR3 loop: CAWNSGGYYNEQFF. The CDR3 DNA follows: TGTGCCTGGAATTCGGGGGGTTACTACAATGAGCAGTTCTTC.

The V call is TRBV10-2, the J call TRBJ2-5, with D hard to call. The CDR3 extends over 16 amino acids. V gave up 2 bases and J gave up 1 base, with 14 bases separating them. CDR1 is WSHSY, CDR2 SAAADI, per germline. CDR3 nucleotides: TGCGCCAGCAGTGAGATGCTGGGAACTCCCCAAGAGACCCAGTACTTC. Translating gives CASSEMLGTPQETQYF.